This TCR beta chain emerged from a study of blood T cell repertoires in COVID-19. For the study at large: From the United States, Italy and Spain came samples of acute and convalescent COVID-19.

The age range of participants was about 18 to 100 years, with residence in more than 20 US areas. Cohort allocation depended upon clinical history that participants reported. Under the authors' procedure: Amplification from reference gene primers served as the basis for estimated nucleated cell counts. Measured with immunoSEQ multiplex PCR; TCRdb has only the in-frame clones, and not every one. V and J calls plus clone size are reproduced from that table; the DNA served to infer D and trimming. The table shows roughly 250,000 clones, with under 95% occurring only once. Between the trimmed V and J ends, which lost 2 bases and 8 bases, there was a span of 8 bases. The CDR3 is 12 residues long. Germline-derived CDR1 and CDR2 are KGHDR and SFDVKD. This clone occurred once.

The chain couples TRBV24-1 to TRBJ1-1, with D tentatively TRBD1 (6 bases). The sample comprised PBMCs or T cells enriched from blood (not recorded which). The source of this sequence is a woman in her thirties or forties with acute COVID-19. CDR3 region: CATSDYGQEAFF. The CDR3 DNA follows: TGTGCCACCAGTGATTATGGACAGGAAGCTTTCTTT.